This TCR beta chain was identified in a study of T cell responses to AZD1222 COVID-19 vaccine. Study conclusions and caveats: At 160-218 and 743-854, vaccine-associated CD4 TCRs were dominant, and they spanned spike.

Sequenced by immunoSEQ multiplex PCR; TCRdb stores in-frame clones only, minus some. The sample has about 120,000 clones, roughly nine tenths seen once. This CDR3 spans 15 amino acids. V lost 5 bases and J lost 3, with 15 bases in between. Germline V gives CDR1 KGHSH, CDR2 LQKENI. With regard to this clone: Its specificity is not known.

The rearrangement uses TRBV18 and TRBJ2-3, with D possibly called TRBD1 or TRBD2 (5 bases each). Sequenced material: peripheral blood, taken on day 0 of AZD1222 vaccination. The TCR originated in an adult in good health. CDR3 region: CASSSRDAGTDTQYF. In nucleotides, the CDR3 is TGTGCCAGCTCATCCAGGGACGCTGGGACAGATACGCAGTATTTT.